The source of this T cell receptor (beta chain) is a study of blood T cell repertoires in COVID-19. This clone appeared a single time. Methods used by the authors: Nucleated cell number was recorded as an estimate derived from reference gene primer amplification. The data were produced by immunoSEQ multiplex PCR, yet TCRdb's version contains in-frame clones alone and is incomplete. The DNA was the basis for D and trimming; V, J and clone size are from that table. This table holds some 130,000 clones, around 73% found once. The CDR3 covers 15 residues. V was shortened by 3 bases and J by 4 bases, with 14 bases between the two germline ends. Per germline, CDR1 SGHDN and CDR2 FVKESK.

Specimen: peripheral blood. This chain uses TRBV14 with TRBJ2-3; no reliable D call. The sequence was collected from a man in his sixties who had recovered from COVID-19. In DNA, the CDR3 is TGTGCCAGCAGCCAGTTACAGCAGCCCGCAGATACGCAGTATTTT. Its translation: CASSQLQQPADTQYF.